The clone carrying this T cell receptor (beta chain) occurred many times. Germline CDR1 SGDLS, CDR2 YYNGEE. CDR3 length: 13 amino acids. Deletions cut 3 bases from V and 2 bases from J, with 7 bases between. TCRdb recomputed calls from the 5' RACE reads with MiXCR, one row per CDR3 protein. The sample yields about 40,000 distinct CDR3 sequences, about 19% seen once. The chain joins TRBV9 to TRBJ2-3; D unresolved. This clonotype was sampled from a female donor with breast cancer. The sequenced sample consisted of naive CD4+ T cells sorted from a lymph node. Subset: naive CD4+ T cells, CD4+CD45RA+CD25-. CDR3 protein: CASSAYYTDTQYF. The CDR3 DNA sequence: TGTGCCAGCAGCGCTTACTACACAGATACGCAGTATTTT. Drawing the rest from reference TRBV9 and TRBJ2-3, the complete variable domain is DSGVTQTPKHLITATGQRVTLRCSPRSGDLSVYWYQQSLDQGLQFLIQYYNGEERAKGNILERFSAQQFPDLHSELNLSSLELGDSALYFCASSAYYTDTQYFGPGTRLTVL.